The 5 T cell receptor beta chains below come from one sample, sequenced in a study of early T cells in non-severe SARS-CoV-2 infection (dated by TCRdb to about 2021). Libraries were constructed by 5' RACE. Sequencer: NextSeq 500. TCRdb handled the public reads itself, with Q25 trimming in fastp and clone calling in MiXCR, and kept productive beta chains. Records with the same CDR3 protein are collapsed into one entry carrying the most frequent genes and DNA. The sample table records 97,000 or so distinct CDR3 sequences; approximately 11% of these occur just once. Just over 4.5% of the sample goes to the ten largest clones. This material consisted of whole blood, taken at baseline. The receptors stem from an adult who was a healthcare worker with PCR-confirmed SARS-CoV-2 infection or an uninfected control (not recorded which).

This chain links TRBV5-1 with TRBJ1-1; D unclear. This CDR3 region has 14 residues. V was clipped by 1 base and J by 3 bases, with 10 bases between them. Looked up from germline, CDR1 is SGHRS and CDR2 is YFSETQ. The CDR3 is CASSLIQFDTEAFF. In DNA, the CDR3 is TGCGCCAGCAGCTTGATACAGTTTGACACTGAAGCTTTCTTT.

This clonotype appeared a few times. The V gene is TRBV3-1, the J gene TRBJ1-2; D unresolved. Between the trimmed V and J ends, which lost 4 bases and 3 bases, there was a span of 15 bases. The CDR3 length is 15 residues. Per germline, CDR1 LGHDT and CDR2 YNNKEL (reference sequence). CDR3 sequence: CASSPRYQADYGYTF. CDR3 in DNA: TGTGCCAGCAGCCCTAGGTACCAGGCGGACTATGGCTACACCTTC.

This clonotype came up many times. This sequence joins TRBV4-3 and TRBJ2-1; no clear D gene. Germline V gives CDR1 LGHNA, CDR2 YSLEER. V lost 0 bases and J lost 4, with 13 bases in between. There are 16 residues in the CDR3. The CDR3, as DNA: TGCGCCAGCAGCCAAGATTTTACAGAAACATACAATGAGCAGTTCTTC. Its protein product is CASSQDFTETYNEQFF.

The V and J genes are TRBV12-3 or TRBV12-4 and TRBJ2-7; 9 bases fit TRBD1. This CDR3 is built from 15 residues. J lost 1 base, V lost 6 bases, and 7 bases had no gene match. The CDR3 spells CASRSRQGGSYEQYF. The CDR3 DNA sequence: TGTGCCAGCAGATCCAGACAGGGGGGATCCTACGAGCAGTACTTC.

This clonotype has more than one count but fewer than ten. The chain combines TRBV11-2 with TRBJ2-7; perhaps TRBD2 as D (6 bases). V was pared by 4 bases and J by 6 bases, with 13 bases between. CDR1 is SGHAT, CDR2 FQNNGV, per germline. The CDR3 spans 13 residues. The CDR3 sequence: CASSSGGDLEQYF. CDR3 bases: TGTGCCAGCAGCTCAGGCGGGGACCTCGAGCAGTACTTC.